This TCR beta chain was retrieved from a study of shared clonotypes between healthy human individuals (dated by TCRdb to the early 2020s). For the study in its entirety: The cohort comprised a couple of women and a few men aged 18 to 49 years. The study deeply sequenced blood TCR repertoires of about 5 healthy adults to estimate repertoire size and the extent of clonotype sharing between individuals. Libraries were prepared and TCR repertoires were sequenced by different laboratories using diverse techniques, in order to increase sequencing depth and limit assay-specific biases. Leukapheresis yielded between about 0.9 and 10 billion PBMCs per donor.

The CDR3 holds 12 amino acids from the cysteine to the phenylalanine. Just CDR3 DNA is preserved here, 36 bases in frame from base 1. Between the V and J ends, shortened by 8 bases and 0 bases respectively, the junction contains 7 bases. In the germline V gene, CDR1 corresponds to SNHLY and CDR2 to FYNNEI. The study at large found these results: The genetic and exposure-history diversity represented was limited by the small number of donors. Pairwise subsampling led to the expectation that sequencing depth would affect the degree of clonotype sharing among donors. Only blood was sampled, and tissue TCR repertoires likely differ from those in blood.

A few counts support this clone. The specificity of this receptor is unknown. No qualities accompany the bases; no much larger clone lies one base away. TCR CDR3 regions were amplified from genomic DNA by multiplex PCR using the deep immunoSEQ assay. Genomic DNA extracted from each cell subset was distributed evenly over all wells of several immunoSEQ 96-well plates, and each plate served as one replicate. For unsorted PBMC, around 300 ng genomic DNA, equal to 32,000 or so T cell genomes, was loaded into each replicate PCR. Ten immunoSEQ deep assay plates were used to sequence the unsorted PBMC genomic DNA. Purified libraries were quantified with a Qubit 3.0 fluorometer, sized on a Bioanalyzer 2100, and re-quantified with the KAPA Library Quantification kit. Every immunoSEQ 96-well plate was sequenced on a dedicated single-read 150-cycle Illumina NextSeq 550 flow cell. The paper's processing steps were these. Because only junctional sequences without quality scores were contained in the immunoSEQ output, filtering matching that applied to full-length reads could not be performed. Sequences were annotated with PyIR, a Python wrapper for IgBLAST v1.9, and V/J genes and CDR3 were assigned using IMGT germline references. Any read was removed if the V/J assignment was weak (E-value above 1e-6), the CDR3 was missing, or the read contained stop codons, out-of-frame junctions, or ambiguous translated residues. V3J clonotypes were defined by identical inferred V gene, J gene, and CDR3 amino acid sequence. To compute the percentage overlap between repertoires, the number of shared unique clonotypes was divided by the size of the smaller repertoire. Richness of each repertoire was evaluated using RTK rarefaction, the Chao1 estimator, and Recon v2.1 estimates of unobserved clonotypes. The immuneACCESS repertoire file appears here via TCRdb, limited to in-frame rearrangements. These files lack a portion of the clones; in checked studies, under half of the deficit traces to unresolved V genes, and the cause of the others is not known. The DNA was the basis for D and trimming; V, J and clone size are from that table. The sample records some 510,000 clones, 79% of which are singletons. The ten largest clones capture roughly 13% of the sample.

The donors were healthy, HIV-negative adults with no recently reported acute infections or vaccinations. Only Caucasian adults living in Nashville, Tennessee, USA were represented among the donors. For unsorted samples, approximately 89 million PBMCs were counted, and genomic DNA was extracted using the QIAamp DNA Blood Mini kit. Blood was obtained by leukapheresis, after which PBMCs were separated by Ficoll-Histopaque density gradient centrifugation and cryopreserved in liquid nitrogen vapor phase. This receptor was taken from a woman aged 40 to 50 in good health. Some clones in this sample may be carry-over from other donors' samples. Sequencing was carried out using PBMCs. Recombination connected TRBV2 to TRBJ1-1; no confident D gene assignment can be made. In nucleotide form, the sequence is TGTGCCAGCGGGATGCTGAACACTGAAGCTTTCTTT. The translation is CASGMLNTEAFF.